The following is a T cell receptor (beta chain) sequence with its context. Germline assignment: CDR1 SGHTA and CDR2 FQGNSA. V was clipped by 0 bases and J by 4 bases; unmatched bases: 4. The CDR3 sequence is 15 residues long. Covering alpha and beta chains, TRAV- and TRBV-specific primers were used for the first-strand cDNA. A constant-region primer paired with the V-primer adapter amplified TCRs over about 19 PCR cycles. One entry per CDR3 protein, called by TCRdb with MiXCR from the reads. The data hold 80,000 or so distinct CDR3 sequences, with over 15% observed a single time. The record originates from a study of low-dose radiotherapy and immunotherapy resistance in tumors. In the study overall: Aspirin was administered orally at 300 mg daily for four cycles, commencing on cycle 1 day 1.

Time point given: after trial treatment. Described treatment: LDRT plus nivolumab, ipilimumab, low-dose cyclophosphamide and aspirin (RACIN trial). Inclusion covered patients whose advanced solid tumors lacked tumor-infiltrating lymphocytes. The chain employs TRBV7-2 and TRBJ2-7; 9 nucleotides line up with TRBD2. The sample was PBMCs, taken after low-dose radiotherapy plus immunotherapy. The receptor's source is a male donor with prostate cancer. Here the CDR3 DNA reads TGTGCCAGCAGCTTAGCGGCTAGCGGGATATACGAGCAGTACTTC. It yields the protein CASSLAASGIYEQYF.